Following are 18 T cell receptor beta chains from one sample sequenced in a study of blood T cells in healthy people across ages. PCR was performed a second time for about 7 to 11 cycles using a sample-barcoded 5' primer and a J-beta primer mix. TCRdb called the 5' RACE reads again in MiXCR, with one record for every CDR3 protein. In the table there are roughly 1.7 million distinct CDR3 sequences, approximately 32% of which are singletons. The source material was blood. The source of these receptors is a woman under 40 in good health.

In this sample, this clonotype turned up many times. The V gene is TRBV9, the J gene TRBJ2-5, with TRBD2 identical over 7 bases. CDR3 length equals 14 residues. V trimming: 0 bases; J trimming: 4 bases; junction bases outside the gene matches: 3. Per germline, CDR1 SGDLS and CDR2 YYNGEE. CDR3 region: CASSVGGRAETQYF. The CDR3 nucleotides are TGTGCCAGCAGCGTAGGAGGGAGGGCAGAGACCCAGTACTTC.

The genes are TRBV10-3 and TRBJ1-1; D is possibly TRBD1 (6 bases). The CDR3 spans 15 residues. Germline loops: CDR1 ENHRY, CDR2 SYGVKD. V lost 4 bases to trimming and J lost 10 bases, with 22 bases between them. The CDR3 reads CAISGGGRGTQTAFF. The CDR3 DNA reads as TGTGCCATCAGTGGTGGGGGGCGCGGAACCCAGACAGCTTTCTTT.

The chain uses TRBV29-1 and TRBJ1-2; D is ambiguous. Germline values: CDR1 SQVTM, CDR2 ANQGSEA. The V end lost 6 bases, the J end lost 3 bases, and 20 bases lay between the germline ends. CDR3 size: 15 residues. The CDR3 reads CSVNTNRGEDYGYTF. In DNA form, the CDR3 reads TGCAGCGTCAACACCAATCGTGGGGAAGACTATGGCTACACCTTC.

This clonotype has more than one count but fewer than ten. This chain connects TRBV27 to TRBJ2-4; D might be TRBD1 or TRBD2, each matching 5 bases. The J call may be incorrect, as the DNA end agrees better with TRBJ2-7. The CDR3 covers 16 residues. Germline CDR1 reads MNHEY; CDR2 reads SMNVEV (reference sequence). The chain's CDR3 is CASSLSVPGSIYEQYF. The CDR3 DNA follows: TGTGCCAGCAGTTTATCAGTCCCAGGGAGTATCTACGAGCAGTACTTC.

This clonotype was picked up many times. The chain has TRBV5-1 and TRBJ2-1; 9 bases align to TRBD1. Unmatched junction bases numbered 6, after V lost 4 bases and J lost 4 bases. Germline V gives CDR1 SGHRS, CDR2 YFSETQ. The CDR3 loop spans 15 amino acids. This CDR3 reads CASSPRDRVYNEQFF. CDR3 nucleotide sequence: TGCGCCAGCAGCCCCCGGGACAGGGTATACAATGAGCAGTTCTTC.

V usage is TRBV7-9 and J usage is TRBJ2-4; 14 bases map to TRBD2. V shed 6 bases, J shed 13 bases, and the junction held 14 bases outside the gene matches. The germline CDR1 and CDR2 sequences are SEHNR and FQNEAQ (reference sequence). The CDR3 length is 16 residues. CDR3 nucleotides: TGTGCCAGCAGTTCCCTGGGACTAGCGGGAGCGTACGGGCAGTACTTC. Its translation is CASSSLGLAGAYGQYF.

This chain links TRBV4-1 with TRBJ1-2, with D tentatively TRBD1 (6 bases). Germline CDR1 MGHRA, CDR2 YSYEKL. This CDR3 spans 16 amino acids. Trimming shortened V by 2 bases and J by 5 bases, and 18 bases separated the two germline ends. For the CDR3, the DNA is TGCGCCAGCAGCCAACCTATACAGGGTCCGCGGTATGGCTACACCTTC. It yields the protein CASSQPIQGPRYGYTF.

This clonotype appeared a few times. The chain combines TRBV7-3 with TRBJ2-7; possible D gene TRBD1, 5 bases. Germline CDR1 SGHTA, CDR2 FQGTGA. The CDR3 spans 15 residues. Trimming stripped 4 bases from V and 5 bases from J, with 18 bases between. This CDR3 reads CASSSTGSKADEQYF. The DNA of the CDR3 is TGTGCCAGCAGCTCCACAGGATCGAAAGCCGACGAGCAGTACTTC.

The J gene is TRBJ2-7, the V gene TRBV12-3 or TRBV12-4; D call uncertain. The CDR3 loop spans 15 amino acids. The V end was cut by 1 base, the J end by 0 bases, with 10 bases between. Here the CDR3 reads CASSLGALSSYEQYF. CDR3 sequence (DNA): TGTGCCAGCAGTTTAGGGGCACTCAGCTCCTACGAGCAGTACTTC.

The V and J genes are TRBV20-1 and TRBJ2-1; D possibly corresponds to TRBD2 (7 bases). V dropped 6 bases and J dropped 6 bases, with 21 bases sitting between them. Germline CDR1 and CDR2: DFQATT and SNEGSKA (reference sequence). This CDR3 is built from 15 residues. The CDR3 is CSALFPGAGVNEQFF. The CDR3 DNA is TGCAGTGCCTTATTCCCGGGGGCGGGGGTCAATGAGCAGTTCTTC.

Concerning this clonotype itself: A much larger clone sits a single nucleotide away, making a read error possible. V gene TRBV10-3 combines with J gene TRBJ2-4, with unresolved D. In germline, CDR1 is ENHRY, CDR2 SYGVKD. The V gene lost 4 bases and the J gene lost 13 bases, with 17 bases spanning the gap. The CDR3 consists of 13 residues. CDR3 DNA: TGTGCCATCAGTGTTGGCGAACGGTTGGAGCAGTACTTC. Translating gives CAISVGERLEQYF.

The chain is built from TRBV11-1 and TRBJ2-6, with D possibly TRBD1 on 6 matching bases. The germline CDR1 and CDR2 sequences are SGHAT and FQDESV (reference sequence). Deletions cut 1 base from V and 4 bases from J, with 11 bases between. The CDR3 contains 16 residues. CDR3 sequence: CASSLDWTAGANVLTF. In DNA form, the CDR3 reads TGTGCCAGCAGCTTAGATTGGACAGCCGGGGCCAACGTCCTGACTTTC.

On this clonotype: Germline is not matched at one junction end, which may reflect a read error. V usage is TRBV3-1 and J usage is TRBJ2-1; TRBD2 aligns across 9 bases. Germline V lookup: CDR1 LGHDT, CDR2 YNNKEL (reference sequence). The CDR3 consists of 19 residues. CDR3 sequence reads: CASSQGVGTSWSSYNEQFF. The CDR3 bases are TGTGCTAGCAGCCAGGGGGTCGGGACTAGCTGGTCCTCCTACAATGAGCAGTTCTTC.

The chain couples TRBV20-1 to TRBJ1-2; 7 nucleotides agree with TRBD1. Trimming removed 5 bases from V and 4 bases from J; junction bases left unmatched: 7. From germline, CDR1 is DFQATT and CDR2 SNEGSKA (reference sequence). This CDR3 spans 13 amino acids. The CDR3 protein is CSAQGQSTYGYTF. The DNA of the CDR3 is TGCAGTGCTCAGGGACAGAGCACCTATGGCTACACCTTC.

The chain uses TRBV20-1 and TRBJ2-7, with D perhaps TRBD1 (6 bases). The germline V and J ends were trimmed by 5 bases and 3 bases, with 20 bases remaining between them. The germline gives CDR1 DFQATT, CDR2 SNEGSKA (reference sequence). The CDR3 has 15 amino acids. The CDR3 bases are TGCAGTGCTCGAATCCCAGACAGGAACCACTACGAGCAGTACTTC. This translates into CSARIPDRNHYEQYF.

Details on this clonotype: One junction end does not reproduce the germline sequence, and a read error may be involved. The chain uses TRBV5-5 and TRBJ2-7, with TRBD2 matching over 7 bases. The length of the CDR3 is 15 residues. Germline V gives CDR1 SGHKS, CDR2 YYEKEE (reference sequence). CDR3 amino acids: CTSSSGRTPTDEQYF. CDR3 DNA: TGTACCAGCAGCTCCGGGAGGACCCCGACCGACGAGCAGTACTTC.

This clonotype was picked up many times. CDR3 DNA sequence: TGTGCCAGCAGCCCCCCGGGACAGGGGAAAGAGACCCAGTACTTC. This codes for CASSPPGQGKETQYF. This chain connects TRBV12-3 or TRBV12-4 to TRBJ2-5; 10 nucleotides match TRBD1. This CDR3 is 15 amino acids long. Trimming removed 6 bases from V and 3 bases from J; junction bases left unmatched: 7.

The rearrangement uses TRBV2 and TRBJ1-4; 7 bases are shared with TRBD1. J gave up 8 bases and V 2 bases, and 8 bases lay outside the gene matches. The germline V gene encodes CDR1 SNHLY and CDR2 FYNNEI. This CDR3 spans 15 amino acids. CDR3 residues: CASSERQGDLEKLFF. CDR3 DNA sequence: TGTGCCAGCAGTGAACGGCAGGGGGATTTGGAAAAACTGTTTTTT.